This passage covers 21 T cell receptor beta chains from one sample sequenced in a study of vaccination effects on CD4 cells after COVID-19. TCRdb's copy holds only in-frame clones and misses some; the assay was immunoSEQ multiplex PCR. The sample includes some 25,000 clones, around 69% of them seen just once. Antigen-specific CD4+ T cells were expanded (with viral peptide pools) by the ViraFEST assay ahead of sequencing. Subsequent to roughly 9 days of culture, CD4+ T cells were isolated. Infection with SARS-CoV-2 occurred in the person between March and December 2020, and PCR confirmed it. These receptors are not linked to any known antigen. The sample in question was CD4+ T cells from PBMCs cultured with SARS-CoV-2 spike peptides, obtained before COVID-19 vaccination. Every receptor here comes from a human donor who had a prior SARS-CoV-2 infection.

This clone was counted between two and nine times. CDR3 bases: TGTGCCAGCAGCCAAGCCCCCGGGGTAGCTTTCTTT. This sequence encodes CASSQAPGVAFF. The rearrangement uses TRBV3-1 (or the pseudogene TRBV3-2) and TRBJ1-1; D is unclear. Germline-derived CDR1 and CDR2 are LGHDT and YNNKEL (reference sequence). V gave up 1 base and J gave up 10 bases, with 10 bases separating them. CDR3 length: 12 amino acids.

The CDR3 is CASSLVGSTDTQYF. The CDR3 DNA reads as TGTGCCAGCAGCTTAGTCGGTAGCACAGATACGCAGTATTTT. The chain joins TRBV7-2 to TRBJ2-3; D is undetermined. The V and J ends lost 1 base and 0 bases respectively, with 5 bases between them. The CDR3 is 14 residues long. Looked up from germline, CDR1 is SGHTA and CDR2 is FQGNSA.

V gene TRBV4-3 combines with J gene TRBJ2-3; 8 bases are a match to TRBD2. Germline CDR1 reads LGHNA; CDR2 reads YSLEER. V trimming: 4 bases; J trimming: 4 bases; junction bases outside the gene matches: 7. CDR3 length: 15 residues. The CDR3 nucleotides read TGCGCCAGCAGCCCCGCGGGGGGCGAGGCAGATACGCAGTATTTT. It specifies CASSPAGGEADTQYF.

The rearrangement joins TRBV5-6 to TRBJ2-7, with D possibly being TRBD1 or TRBD2 (5 bases each). Germline-derived CDR1 and CDR2 are SGHDT and YYEEEE. The length of the CDR3 is 13 residues. Trimming removed 4 bases at V and 2 bases at J, with 10 bases between. DNA of the CDR3: TGTGCCAGCAGCCGGCCGGGACCCTACGAGCAGTACTTC. It yields the protein CASSRPGPYEQYF.

This chain links TRBV9 with TRBJ2-2; TRBD1 aligns across 9 bases. Germline trimming cut 3 bases from V and 1 base from J; bases unmatched to any gene: 4. Germline V gene lookup returns CDR1 SGDLS and CDR2 YYNGEE. There are 16 residues in the CDR3. The CDR3, as DNA: TGTGCCAGCAGCGACTACAGGGGGCAGAACACCGGGGAGCTGTTTTTT. This translates into CASSDYRGQNTGELFF.

The chain is built from TRBV9 and TRBJ1-2; D not certain. Germline values: CDR1 SGDLS, CDR2 YYNGEE. V lost 0 bases and J lost 6, with 18 bases in between. The CDR3 totals 16 residues. In DNA, the CDR3 is TGTGCCAGCAGCGTAGGTTCCGGGTGGAGGTCACATGGCTACACCTTC. Amino acid sequence: CASSVGSGWRSHGYTF.

The table lists this clone with a few counts. This chain uses TRBV2 with TRBJ1-1; D is perhaps TRBD1 (5 bases). The V gene's germline CDR1 is SNHLY and CDR2 FYNNEI. This CDR3 contains 14 residues. Trimming shortened V by 10 bases and J by 2 bases, and 17 bases separated the two germline ends. The CDR3 protein is CATTFQGRNTEAFF. In DNA, the CDR3 is TGTGCCACCACTTTTCAGGGTCGAAACACTGAAGCTTTCTTT.

This chain joins TRBV6-2 or TRBV6-3 and TRBJ1-2; 10 bases align to TRBD1. Germline V gene lookup returns CDR1 MNHEY and CDR2 SVGEGT. Trimming at V came to 5 bases and at J to 7 bases, leaving 4 bases not matched to a gene. This CDR3 is built from 13 residues. The CDR3: CASSDRGQIGYTF. The CDR3 DNA reads TGTGCCAGCAGTGACAGGGGGCAGATTGGCTACACCTTC.

This clone came up once. The V gene is TRBV15, the J gene TRBJ2-3, with D tentatively TRBD2 (5 bases). Deletions cut 4 bases from V and 2 bases from J, with 10 bases between. This CDR3 is built from 14 residues. CDR1 and CDR2 from the germline V gene are LNHNV and YYDKDF (reference sequence). CDR3 bases: TGTGCCACCAGCACCGGGGAACCCACAGATACGCAGTATTTT. This gives the protein CATSTGEPTDTQYF.

V usage is TRBV6-2 or TRBV6-3 and J usage is TRBJ2-7, with 8 bases lining up with TRBD1. Germline loops: CDR1 MNHEY, CDR2 SVGEGT. Trimming took 4 bases from V and 2 from J; bases not matched to a gene: 7. The CDR3 runs to 15 residues. CDR3 DNA: TGTGCCAGCAGTTTCGACAGGGGTTTTACCTACGAGCAGTACTTC. Protein sequence: CASSFDRGFTYEQYF.

The chain couples TRBV20-1 to TRBJ2-3; D unresolved. Germline V gene data show CDR1 as DFQATT and CDR2 as SNEGSKA (reference sequence). Trimming pared 3 bases from V and 6 bases from J, leaving 7 bases between. CDR3 length: 11 amino acids. The CDR3 DNA sequence: TGCAGTGCTAGCGAATACGATACGCAGTATTTT. Its protein product is CSASEYDTQYF.

Here the CDR3 DNA reads TGCGCCAGCAGCTTGGACTGGGAGACCCAGTACTTC. The encoded protein is CASSLDWETQYF. The rearrangement links TRBV5-1 to TRBJ2-5; no clear D gene. Germline V CDR1 and CDR2: SGHRS, YFSETQ. The CDR3 contains 12 residues. V was trimmed by 0 bases and J by 5 bases, leaving 5 bases between them.

This chain connects TRBV5-8 to TRBJ1-5; no reliable D call. The V gene lost 4 bases and the J gene lost 7 bases, with 18 bases spanning the gap. CDR1 SGHTS and CDR2 YDEGEE come from the germline V gene. The CDR3 length is 15 residues. CDR3 residues: CASSHKSMARQPQHF. The CDR3, as DNA: TGTGCCAGCAGCCACAAATCGATGGCGCGACAGCCCCAGCATTTT.

The genes are TRBV6-6 and TRBJ1-3, with TRBD1 identical over 9 bases. V shed 5 bases and J 4 bases; nucleotides not matched to a gene: 9. CDR3 length: 16 amino acids. Germline loops: CDR1 MNHNY, CDR2 SVGAGI (reference sequence). The CDR3: CASSRGRDRVGNTIYF. The CDR3 coding sequence is TGTGCCAGCAGTCGGGGCCGGGACAGGGTGGGAAACACCATATATTTT.

On this clone itself: One junction end disagrees with the germline gene, perhaps due to a read error. The V gene is TRBV15, the J gene TRBJ2-2, with D tentatively TRBD1 (6 bases). The CDR3 is 15 amino acids. CDR1 is LNHNV, CDR2 YYDKDF, per germline (reference sequence). CDR3 DNA sequence: TGTACCACCAGCAGAGATACAGGGCTCCGCGGGGAGCTGTTTTTT. This translates into CTTSRDTGLRGELFF. Full variable domain (missing parts from reference TRBV15 and TRBJ2-2): DAMVIQNPRYQVTQFGKPVTLSCSQTLNHNVMYWYQQKSSQAPKLLFHYYDKDFNNEADTPDNFQSRRPNTSFCFLDIRSPGLGDTAMYLCTTSRDTGLRGELFFGEGSRLTVL.

This chain connects TRBV5-1 to TRBJ2-3; 7 bases are a match to TRBD1. With V trimmed by 5 bases and J by 0 bases, 6 bases remained unmatched. Germline CDR1 SGHRS, CDR2 YFSETQ. The CDR3 consists of 15 residues. DNA for the CDR3: TGCGCCAGCAGGCAAACAGGGGAGAGCACAGATACGCAGTATTTT. Amino acid sequence: CASRQTGESTDTQYF.

This chain uses TRBV6-5 with TRBJ2-3; D is unresolved. Germline loops: CDR1 MNHEY, CDR2 SVGAGI. The CDR3 extends over 12 amino acids. Trimming cost V 9 bases and J 5 bases, with 12 bases left between them. CDR3 sequence reads: CASRLYRDTQYF. The CDR3 DNA follows: TGTGCCAGTCGACTCTACCGAGATACGCAGTATTTT.

The chain recombines TRBV28 with TRBJ2-5, with 8 bases aligning to TRBD1. Germline V CDR1 and CDR2: MDHEN, SYDVKM. Unmatched junction bases numbered 7, after V lost 5 bases and J lost 2 bases. This CDR3 comprises 15 residues. CDR3 sequence (DNA): TGTGCCAGCAGTCCAGGGGGCGCGGGGCAAGAGACCCAGTACTTC. Translated: CASSPGGAGQETQYF.

The DNA of the CDR3 is TGTGCCAGCAGCTCACGTTGGCAGGACTATAATTCACCCCTCCACTTT. It yields the protein CASSSRWQDYNSPLHF. This chain joins TRBV5-5 and TRBJ1-6; D is unclear. This CDR3 has 16 amino acids. Per the germline V gene, CDR1 is SGHKS and CDR2 is YYEKEE (reference sequence). The V end was cut by 3 bases, the J end by 3 bases, with 13 bases between. Using reference TRBV5-5 and TRBJ1-6 for the parts outside the CDR3, the full variable domain is DAGVTQSPTHLIKTRGQQVTLRCSPISGHKSVSWYQQVLGQGPQFIFQYYEKEERGRGNFPDRFSARQFPNYSSELNVNALLLGDSALYLCASSSRWQDYNSPLHFGNGTRLTVT.

This clone was found a few times. The V gene is TRBV7-9, the J gene TRBJ2-1, with 9 bases fitting TRBD2. The ends lost 5 bases at V and 7 bases at J; junction bases unmatched: 9. There are 15 residues in the CDR3. Germline assignment: CDR1 SEHNR and CDR2 FQNEAQ (reference sequence). CDR3 residues: CASSGLHLAGNEQFF. CDR3 sequence (DNA): TGTGCCAGCAGCGGACTTCACCTAGCGGGGAATGAGCAGTTCTTC.

The chain uses TRBV18 and TRBJ2-7; TRBD2 matches 8 bases. V dropped 3 bases and J dropped 1; count of bases not matched to a gene: 5. The CDR3 covers 15 residues. Germline V gene data show CDR1 as KGHSH and CDR2 as LQKENI. CDR3 residues: CASSPIVAGSYEQYF. Written as DNA, the CDR3 is TGTGCCAGCTCACCCATCGTAGCGGGATCCTACGAGCAGTACTTC.